Sequencing of this T cell receptor (beta chain) was carried out in a study of PD-L1 blockade in urothelial cancer. Study-wide context: Prior exposure to chemotherapy in patients amounted to 0 to 3 regimens received.

Assay used: immunoSEQ multiplex PCR; TCRdb lists only in-frame clones, some missing. The sample has fewer than 95,000 clones; about 83% are singletons. The CDR3 is 14 residues long. Deletions cut 4 bases from V and 2 bases from J, with 11 bases between. Germline V gives CDR1 LGHNA, CDR2 YSLEER. This sample's time point: pretreatment peripheral blood. This specimen was PBMCs, taken around atezolizumab (anti-PD-L1) treatment. The TCR originated in a man in his 60s with urothelial cancer. The chain uses TRBV4-3 and TRBJ2-5; no definite D call. CDR3 in DNA: TGCGCCAGCAGCCGGTTGCGGTCGCAAGAGACCCAGTACTTC. Protein sequence: CASSRLRSQETQYF.